These 4 T cell receptor beta chains were sequenced from one sample in a study of T cells after yellow fever vaccination. Each CDR3 protein gets one entry after TCRdb re-called the 5' RACE reads with MiXCR. The table includes approximately 550,000 distinct CDR3 sequences, less than 20% detected once. The material was PBMCs, obtained 15 days after the yellow fever booster vaccination. The receptors were sampled from a man aged 25-40 years who received the YFV17D yellow fever vaccine.

The count of this clonotype is one. The chain carries TRBV18 and TRBJ1-6; D is unresolved. This CDR3 has 15 amino acids. Germline V gene data show CDR1 as KGHSH and CDR2 as LQKENI. V lost 3 bases, J lost 11 bases, and 17 bases lay in between. In DNA form, the CDR3 reads TGTGCCAGCTCACCCGGGGAACTACCTAGTGCACCCCTCCACTTT. This translates into CASSPGELPSAPLHF.

The rearrangement joins TRBV11-2 to TRBJ2-3, with 12 bases that match TRBD2. This CDR3 is built from 18 residues. Germline V lookup: CDR1 SGHAT, CDR2 FQNNGV. The V gene end was trimmed by 5 bases and the J gene end by 1 base; junction bases not matched to a gene: 10. CDR3 residues: CASSPGTSGWQGTDTQYF. Written as DNA, the CDR3 is TGTGCCAGCAGCCCCGGGACTAGCGGGTGGCAGGGCACAGATACGCAGTATTTT.

This rearrangement joins TRBV5-1 to TRBJ2-5; TRBD2 matches at 10 bases. V shed 1 base and J 7 bases; nucleotides not matched to a gene: 4. The length of the CDR3 is 14 residues. The germline CDR1 and CDR2 sequences are SGHRS and YFSETQ. CDR3 loop: CASSLLAGEGTQYF. In DNA, the CDR3 is TGCGCCAGCAGCTTGCTAGCGGGAGAAGGGACCCAGTACTTC.

There are a few counts of this clonotype. V usage is TRBV6-1 and J usage is TRBJ2-3; 11 nucleotides align to TRBD2. Germline loops: CDR1 MNHNS, CDR2 SASEGT. CDR3 length equals 15 residues. Trimming took 6 bases from V and 3 from J; bases not matched to a gene: 5. CDR3 region: CASRNRLAGTDTQYF. CDR3 DNA sequence: TGTGCCAGCAGAAATAGACTAGCGGGAACAGATACGCAGTATTTT.